This T cell receptor (beta chain) appears in the sequencing data of a study of blood T cell repertoires in COVID-19. J lost 1 base, V lost 3 bases, and 6 bases had no gene match. Germline-derived CDR1 and CDR2 are LGHNA and YNFKEQ. The CDR3 consists of 17 residues. This table comes from immunoSEQ multiplex PCR, and its TCRdb copy is limited to in-frame clones, with some not included. Of about 270,000 clones in the sample, under 90% were seen once. V usage is TRBV4-2 and J usage is TRBJ2-6; 7 nucleotides agree with TRBD2. Sequencing was carried out using peripheral blood. The origin of this receptor is a woman aged 50 to 60 who had recovered from COVID-19. Here the CDR3 DNA reads TGTGCCAGCAGCCAGGTTCGCGGGGGTTCTGGGGCCAACGTCCTGACTTTC. Its translation is CASSQVRGGSGANVLTF.